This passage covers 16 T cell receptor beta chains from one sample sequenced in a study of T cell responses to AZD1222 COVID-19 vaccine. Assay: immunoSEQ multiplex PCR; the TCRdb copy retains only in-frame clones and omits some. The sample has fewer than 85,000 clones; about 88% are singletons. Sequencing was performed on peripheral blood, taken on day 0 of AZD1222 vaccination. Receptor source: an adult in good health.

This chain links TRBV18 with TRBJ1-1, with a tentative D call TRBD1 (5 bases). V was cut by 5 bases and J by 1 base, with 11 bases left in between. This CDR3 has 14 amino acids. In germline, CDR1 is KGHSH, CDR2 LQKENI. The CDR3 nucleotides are TGTGCCAGCTCATTTGGGGGGGGGAACACTGAAGCTTTCTTT. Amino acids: CASSFGGGNTEAFF.

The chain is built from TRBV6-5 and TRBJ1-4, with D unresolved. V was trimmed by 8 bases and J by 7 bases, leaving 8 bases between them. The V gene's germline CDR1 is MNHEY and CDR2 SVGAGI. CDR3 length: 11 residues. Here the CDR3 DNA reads TGTGCCAGCGAACAGTTTGAAAAACTGTTTTTT. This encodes CASEQFEKLFF.

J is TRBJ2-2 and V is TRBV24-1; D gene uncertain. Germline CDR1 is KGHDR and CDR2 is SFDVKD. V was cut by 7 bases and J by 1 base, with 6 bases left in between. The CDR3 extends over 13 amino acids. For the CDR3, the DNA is TGTGCCACCAGGGGTGGGAACACCGGGGAGCTGTTTTTT. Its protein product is CATRGGNTGELFF.

The DNA of the CDR3 is TGTGCCAGCAGCCAAGATCGGGGCGGGACCGGCACCGGGGAGCTGTTTTTT. It encodes CASSQDRGGTGTGELFF. J is TRBJ2-2 and V is TRBV4-2; D may be TRBD2 (6 bases). V lost 0 bases to trimming and J lost 4 bases, with 15 bases between them. The CDR3 spans 17 residues. In germline, CDR1 is LGHNA, CDR2 YNFKEQ.

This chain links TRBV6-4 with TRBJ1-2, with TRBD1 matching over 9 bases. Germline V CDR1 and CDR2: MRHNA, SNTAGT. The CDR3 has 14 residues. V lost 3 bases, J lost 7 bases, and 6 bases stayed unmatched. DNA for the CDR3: TGTGCCAGCAGTGATTTACAGGGGGCCGGTGGCTACACCTTC. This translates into CASSDLQGAGGYTF.

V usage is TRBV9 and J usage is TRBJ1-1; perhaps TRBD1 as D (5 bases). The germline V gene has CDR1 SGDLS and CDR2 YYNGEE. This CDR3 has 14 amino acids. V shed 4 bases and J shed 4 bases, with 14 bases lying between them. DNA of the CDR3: TGTGCCAGCAGCACCCCGGGGCGGACCACTGAAGCTTTCTTT. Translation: CASSTPGRTTEAFF. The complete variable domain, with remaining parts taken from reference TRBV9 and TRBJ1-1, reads DSGVTQTPKHLITATGQRVTLRCSPRSGDLSVYWYQQSLDQGLQFLIQYYNGEERAKGNILERFSAQQFPDLHSELNLSSLELGDSALYFCASSTPGRTTEAFFGQGTRLTVV.

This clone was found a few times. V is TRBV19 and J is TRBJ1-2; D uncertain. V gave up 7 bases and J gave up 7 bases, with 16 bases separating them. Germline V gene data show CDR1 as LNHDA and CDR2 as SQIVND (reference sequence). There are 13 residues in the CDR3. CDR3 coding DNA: TGTGCCAGTACCCCTGGGAGGGCAGGTGGCTACACCTTC. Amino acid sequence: CASTPGRAGGYTF.

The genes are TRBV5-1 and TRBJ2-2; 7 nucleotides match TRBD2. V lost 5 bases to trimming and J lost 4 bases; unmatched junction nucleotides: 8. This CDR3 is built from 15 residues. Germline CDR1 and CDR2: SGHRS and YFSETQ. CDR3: CASRVRLAGTGELFF. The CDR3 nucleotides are TGCGCCAGCAGAGTAAGACTAGCTGGCACCGGGGAGCTGTTTTTT.

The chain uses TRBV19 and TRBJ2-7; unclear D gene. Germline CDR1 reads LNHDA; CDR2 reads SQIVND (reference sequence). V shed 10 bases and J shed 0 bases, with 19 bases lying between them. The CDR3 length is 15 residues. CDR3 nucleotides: TGTGCCAACCCCCGACGTGGGTCAATCTCCTACGAGCAGTACTTC. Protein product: CANPRRGSISYEQYF.

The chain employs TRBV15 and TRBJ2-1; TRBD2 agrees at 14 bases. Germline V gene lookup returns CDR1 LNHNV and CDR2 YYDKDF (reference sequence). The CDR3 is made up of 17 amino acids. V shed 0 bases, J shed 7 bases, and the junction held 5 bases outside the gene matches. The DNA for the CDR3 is TGTGCCACCAGCAGAGATCGGCGACTAGCGGGGGGGAATGAGCAGTTCTTC. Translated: CATSRDRRLAGGNEQFF.

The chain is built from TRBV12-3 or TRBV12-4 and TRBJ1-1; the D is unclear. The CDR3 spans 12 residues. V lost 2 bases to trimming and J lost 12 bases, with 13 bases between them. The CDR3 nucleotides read TGTGCCAGCAGTTTATCAGTCGGGGAGACTTTCTTT. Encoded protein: CASSLSVGETFF.

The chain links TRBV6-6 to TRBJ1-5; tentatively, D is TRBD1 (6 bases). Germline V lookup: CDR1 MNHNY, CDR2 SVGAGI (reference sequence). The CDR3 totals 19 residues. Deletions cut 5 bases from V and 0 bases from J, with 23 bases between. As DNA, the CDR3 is TGTGCCAGCAGTCGACAAGTCGCGCGGGACAAATATAGCAATCAGCCCCAGCATTTT. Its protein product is CASSRQVARDKYSNQPQHF.

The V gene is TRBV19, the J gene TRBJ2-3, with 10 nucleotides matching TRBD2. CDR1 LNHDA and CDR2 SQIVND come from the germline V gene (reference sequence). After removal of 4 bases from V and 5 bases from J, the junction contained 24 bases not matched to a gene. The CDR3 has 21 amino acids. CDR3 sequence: CASSTRRLAGVTTKEVDTQYF. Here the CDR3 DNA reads TGTGCCAGTAGTACCCGCCGGCTAGCGGGAGTTACAACGAAGGAGGTAGATACGCAGTATTTT.

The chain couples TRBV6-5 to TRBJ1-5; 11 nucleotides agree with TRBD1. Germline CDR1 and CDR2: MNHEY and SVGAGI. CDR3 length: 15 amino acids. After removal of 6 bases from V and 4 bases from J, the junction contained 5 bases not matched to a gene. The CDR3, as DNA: TGTGCCAGCAGCCGCGGACAGGGGGCTAATCAGCCCCAGCATTTT. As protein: CASSRGQGANQPQHF.

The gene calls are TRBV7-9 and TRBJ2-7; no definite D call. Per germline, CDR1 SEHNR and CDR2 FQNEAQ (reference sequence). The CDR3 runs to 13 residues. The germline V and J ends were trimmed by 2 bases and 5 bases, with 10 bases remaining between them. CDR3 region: CASSLLGLHEQYF. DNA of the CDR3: TGTGCCAGCAGCTTACTAGGGCTACACGAGCAGTACTTC.

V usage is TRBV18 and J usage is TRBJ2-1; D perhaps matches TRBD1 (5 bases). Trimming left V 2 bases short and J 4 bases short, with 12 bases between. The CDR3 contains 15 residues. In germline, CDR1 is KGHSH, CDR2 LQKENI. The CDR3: CASSPVAGLYNEQFF. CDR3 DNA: TGTGCCAGCTCACCAGTGGCAGGGCTATACAATGAGCAGTTCTTC.